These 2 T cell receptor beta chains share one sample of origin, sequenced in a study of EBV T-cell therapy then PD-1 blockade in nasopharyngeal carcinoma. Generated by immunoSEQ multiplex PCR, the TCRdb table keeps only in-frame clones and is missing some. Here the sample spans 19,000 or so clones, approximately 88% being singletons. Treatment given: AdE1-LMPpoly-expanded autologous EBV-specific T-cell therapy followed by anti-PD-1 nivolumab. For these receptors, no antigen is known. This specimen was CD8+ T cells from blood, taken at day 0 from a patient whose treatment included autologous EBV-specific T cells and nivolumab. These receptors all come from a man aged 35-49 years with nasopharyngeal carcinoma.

DNA for the CDR3: TGTGCCAGCAGTTACATGGACAGGGGGTACGAGCAGTACTTC. Translation gives CASSYMDRGYEQYF. The J gene is TRBJ2-7, the V gene TRBV6-5; TRBD1 matches 10 bases. CDR1 is MNHEY and CDR2 is SVGAGI in the germline V gene. The V gene end was trimmed by 2 bases and the J gene end by 4 bases; junction bases not matched to a gene: 2. The CDR3 totals 14 residues.

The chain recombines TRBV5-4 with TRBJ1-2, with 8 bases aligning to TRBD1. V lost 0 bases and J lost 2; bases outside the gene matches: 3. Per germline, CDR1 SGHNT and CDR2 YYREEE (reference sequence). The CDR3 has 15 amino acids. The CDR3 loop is CASSLEDRENYGYTF. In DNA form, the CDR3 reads TGTGCCAGCAGCTTGGAGGACAGGGAAAACTATGGCTACACCTTC.